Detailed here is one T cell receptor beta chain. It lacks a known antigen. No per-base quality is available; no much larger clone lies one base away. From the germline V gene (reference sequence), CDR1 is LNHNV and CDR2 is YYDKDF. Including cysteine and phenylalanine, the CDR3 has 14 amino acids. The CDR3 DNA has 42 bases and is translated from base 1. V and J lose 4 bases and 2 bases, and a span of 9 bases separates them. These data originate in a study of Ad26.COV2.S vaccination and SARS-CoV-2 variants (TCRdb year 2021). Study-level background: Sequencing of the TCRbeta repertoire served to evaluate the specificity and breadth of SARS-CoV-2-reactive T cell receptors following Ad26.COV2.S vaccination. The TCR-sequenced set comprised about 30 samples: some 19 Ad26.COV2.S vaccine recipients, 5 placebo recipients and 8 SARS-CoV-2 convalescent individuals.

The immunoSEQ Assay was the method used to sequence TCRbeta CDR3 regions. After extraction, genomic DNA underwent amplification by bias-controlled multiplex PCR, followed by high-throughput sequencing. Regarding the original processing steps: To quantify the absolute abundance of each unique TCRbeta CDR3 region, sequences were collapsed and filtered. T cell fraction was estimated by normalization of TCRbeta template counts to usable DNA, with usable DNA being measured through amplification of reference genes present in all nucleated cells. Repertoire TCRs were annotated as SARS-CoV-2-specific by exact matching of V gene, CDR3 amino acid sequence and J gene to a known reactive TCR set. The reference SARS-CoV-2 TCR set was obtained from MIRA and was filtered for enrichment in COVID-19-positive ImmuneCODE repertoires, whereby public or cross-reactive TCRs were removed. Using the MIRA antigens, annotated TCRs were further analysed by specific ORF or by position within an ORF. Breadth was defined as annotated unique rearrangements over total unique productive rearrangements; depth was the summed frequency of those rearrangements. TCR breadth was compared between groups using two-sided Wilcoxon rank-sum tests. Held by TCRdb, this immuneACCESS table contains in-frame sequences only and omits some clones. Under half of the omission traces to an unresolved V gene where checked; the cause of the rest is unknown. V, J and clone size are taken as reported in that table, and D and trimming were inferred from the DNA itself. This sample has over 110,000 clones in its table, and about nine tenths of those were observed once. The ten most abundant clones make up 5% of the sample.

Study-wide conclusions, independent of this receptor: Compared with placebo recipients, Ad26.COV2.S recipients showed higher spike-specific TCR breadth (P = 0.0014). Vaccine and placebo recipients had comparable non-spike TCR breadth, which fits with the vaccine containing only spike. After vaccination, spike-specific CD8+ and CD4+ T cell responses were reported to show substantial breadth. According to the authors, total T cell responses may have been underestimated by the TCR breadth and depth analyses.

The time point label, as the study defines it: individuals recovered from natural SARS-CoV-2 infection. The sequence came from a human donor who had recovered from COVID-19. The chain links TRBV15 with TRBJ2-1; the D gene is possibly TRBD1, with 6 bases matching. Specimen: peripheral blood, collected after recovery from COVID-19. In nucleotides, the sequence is TGTGCCACCAGCACCCGGGACACCTACAATGAGCAGTTCTTC. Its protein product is CATSTRDTYNEQFF. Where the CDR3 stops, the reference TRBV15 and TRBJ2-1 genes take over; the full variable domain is DAMVIQNPRYQVTQFGKPVTLSCSQTLNHNVMYWYQQKSSQAPKLLFHYYDKDFNNEADTPDNFQSRRPNTSFCFLDIRSPGLGDTAMYLCATSTRDTYNEQFFGPGTRLTVL.